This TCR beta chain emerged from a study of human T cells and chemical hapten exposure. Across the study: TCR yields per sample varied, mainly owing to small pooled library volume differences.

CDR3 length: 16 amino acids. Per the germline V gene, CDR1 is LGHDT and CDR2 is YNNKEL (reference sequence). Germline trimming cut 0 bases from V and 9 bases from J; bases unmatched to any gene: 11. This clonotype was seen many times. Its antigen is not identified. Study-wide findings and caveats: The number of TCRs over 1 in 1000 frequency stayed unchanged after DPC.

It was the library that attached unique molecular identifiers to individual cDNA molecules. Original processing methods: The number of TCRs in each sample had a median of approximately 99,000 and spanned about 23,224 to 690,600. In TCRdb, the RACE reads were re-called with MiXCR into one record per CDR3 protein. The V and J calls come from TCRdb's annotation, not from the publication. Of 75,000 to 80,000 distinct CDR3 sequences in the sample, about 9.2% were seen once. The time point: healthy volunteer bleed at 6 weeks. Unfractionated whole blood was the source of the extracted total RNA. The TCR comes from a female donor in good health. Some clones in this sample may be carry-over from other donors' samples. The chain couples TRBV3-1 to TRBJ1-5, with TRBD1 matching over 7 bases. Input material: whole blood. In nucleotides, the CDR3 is TGTGCCAGCAGCCAAGATCCCGGGACAGAGAAGGGGCCCCAGCATTTT. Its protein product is CASSQDPGTEKGPQHF.